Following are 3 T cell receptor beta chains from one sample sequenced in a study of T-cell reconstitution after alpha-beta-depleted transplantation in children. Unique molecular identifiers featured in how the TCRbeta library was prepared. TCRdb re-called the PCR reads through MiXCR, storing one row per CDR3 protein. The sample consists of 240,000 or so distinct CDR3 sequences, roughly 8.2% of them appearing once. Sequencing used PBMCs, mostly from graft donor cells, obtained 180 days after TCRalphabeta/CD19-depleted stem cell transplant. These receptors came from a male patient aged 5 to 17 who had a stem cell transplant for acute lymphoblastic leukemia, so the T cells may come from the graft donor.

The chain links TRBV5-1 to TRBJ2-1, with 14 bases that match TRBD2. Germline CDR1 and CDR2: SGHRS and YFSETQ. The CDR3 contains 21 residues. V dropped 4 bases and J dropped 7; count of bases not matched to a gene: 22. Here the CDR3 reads CASSPSPTGLAGALSGNEQFF. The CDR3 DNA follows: TGCGCCAGCAGCCCTAGTCCAACGGGACTAGCGGGAGCCCTCTCAGGGAATGAGCAGTTCTTC.

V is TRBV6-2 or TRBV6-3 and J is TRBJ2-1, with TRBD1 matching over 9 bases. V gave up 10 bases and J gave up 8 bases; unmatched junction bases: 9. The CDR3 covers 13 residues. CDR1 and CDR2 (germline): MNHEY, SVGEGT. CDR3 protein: CATAGQGMHEQFF. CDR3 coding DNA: TGTGCCACCGCTGGACAGGGGATGCATGAGCAGTTCTTC.

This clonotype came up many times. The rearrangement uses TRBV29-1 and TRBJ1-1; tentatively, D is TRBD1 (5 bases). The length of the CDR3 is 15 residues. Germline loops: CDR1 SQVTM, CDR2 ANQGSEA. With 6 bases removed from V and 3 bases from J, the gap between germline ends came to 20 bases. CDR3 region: CSVGLVQGVYTEAFF. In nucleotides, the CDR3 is TGCAGCGTCGGGTTGGTCCAGGGAGTCTACACTGAAGCTTTCTTT. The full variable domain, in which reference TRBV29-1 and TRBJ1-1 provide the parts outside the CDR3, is SAVISQKPSRDICQRGTSLTIQCQVDSQVTMMFWYRQQPGQSLTLIATANQGSEATYESGFVIDKFPISRPNLTFSTLTVSNMSPEDSSIYLCSVGLVQGVYTEAFFGQGTRLTVV.